The present TCR beta chain was sequenced within a study of human T cells and chemical hapten exposure. Study information: Weekly scalp doses of diphenylcyclopropenone were given to patients during the roughly 26-week study.

The library gave individual cDNA molecules unique molecular identifiers. TCRdb re-called the RACE reads with MiXCR, one entry per CDR3 protein. The sample lists approximately 350,000 distinct CDR3 sequences, roughly 6% occurring once. V gave up 7 bases and J gave up 6 bases, with 18 bases separating them. The CDR3 extends over 15 amino acids. In germline, CDR1 is MNHEY, CDR2 SVGEGT. The time point here: patch test 2, 6 weeks after DPC sensitization. The treatment denotes: therapeutic diphenylcyclopropenone sensitization with weekly scalp DPC. This material consisted of whole blood, taken in connection with sensitization to the hapten diphenylcyclopropenone (DPC). This chain connects TRBV6-2 or TRBV6-3 to TRBJ2-2; D not resolved. The clonotype comes from a woman between 18 and 29 years old with alopecia areata. Some clones in this sample may be carry-over from other donors' samples. This CDR3 is CASKGYDPNPGELFF. The CDR3 nucleotides are TGTGCCAGCAAAGGCTACGACCCAAACCCCGGGGAGCTGTTTTTT.